This TCR beta chain was found in a study of cytomegalovirus exposure and HLA in healthy donors. With 60 Vbeta and 13 Jbeta primers, the PCR was carried out. The data were produced by immunoSEQ multiplex PCR, yet TCRdb's version contains in-frame clones alone and is incomplete. Here the sample spans 130,000 or so clones, approximately 82% being singletons. V lost 3 bases, J lost 5 bases, and 7 bases stayed unmatched. This CDR3 has 15 amino acids. Germline CDR1 and CDR2: SGDLS and YYNGEE. The receptor comes from a man between 40 and 49 years old in good health and CMV-seronegative. The rearrangement joins TRBV9 to TRBJ2-7; the match to TRBD1 covers 11 bases. The source material was PBMCs. This chain's CDR3 is CASSGSGTGGDEQYF. Here the CDR3 DNA reads TGTGCCAGCAGCGGATCTGGGACAGGGGGAGACGAGCAGTACTTC. The entire variable domain, with the rest obtained from reference TRBV9 and TRBJ2-7, is as follows: DSGVTQTPKHLITATGQRVTLRCSPRSGDLSVYWYQQSLDQGLQFLIQYYNGEERAKGNILERFSAQQFPDLHSELNLSSLELGDSALYFCASSGSGTGGDEQYFGPGTRLTVT.